This is a list of T cell receptor beta chains from one sample in a study of identical twins. Using its own MiXCR run on the 5' RACE reads, TCRdb lists one record per CDR3 protein. The sample contains just under 550,000 distinct CDR3 sequences, over 12% of which appear only once. The sample was also linked to a second study, of yellow fever vaccine responses in identical twins.

The sample was CD4+ T cells sorted from blood. The receptors shown here come from a young woman in good health. Each CDR3 is given with its conserved first and last residue. The D gene is left open where the match is weak. Only part of the rows carry a size: once, few, many, or a class if the clone is expanded.

cdr3_nt: TGTGCCACCAGCAGAGCCACTACCGGTGGCCGGATTAATTCACCCCTCCACTTT
cdr3_aa: CATSRATTGGRINSPLHF
j_call: TRBJ1-6
v_call: TRBV15
cdr3_length: 18
d_call: -
clone_size: -

cdr3_nt: TGTGCCAGCAGCCCCGATAGCGGGAGGAACACCGGGGAGCTGTTTTTT
cdr3_aa: CASSPDSGRNTGELFF
j_call: TRBJ2-2
v_call: TRBV11-3
cdr3_length: 16
d_call: TRBD2
clone_size: few

cdr3_nt: TGCAGTGCCCCTAGCGGGTATGCCTACAATGAGCAGTTCTTC
cdr3_aa: CSAPSGYAYNEQFF
j_call: TRBJ2-1
v_call: TRBV20-1
cdr3_length: 14
d_call: TRBD2
clone_size: -

cdr3_nt: TGTGCCAGCAGCTTGGAGGGTTTGGGCACCTTC
cdr3_aa: CASSLEGLGTF
j_call: TRBJ1-2
v_call: TRBV5-6
cdr3_length: 11
d_call: -
clone_size: -

cdr3_nt: TGTGCCATCAGGCTAGCGGGAGGGACAGATACGCAGTATTTT
cdr3_aa: CAIRLAGGTDTQYF
j_call: TRBJ2-3
v_call: TRBV10-3
cdr3_length: 14
d_call: TRBD2
clone_size: few

cdr3_nt: TGCAGTTCTGGGACAGGAATTCATCAGCCCCAGCATTTT
cdr3_aa: CSSGTGIHQPQHF
j_call: TRBJ1-5
v_call: TRBV20-1
cdr3_length: 13
d_call: TRBD1
clone_size: -

cdr3_nt: TGCGCCAGCAGGACTAGCGGGAGGGGCCTTAACACCGGGGAGCTGTTTTTT
cdr3_aa: CASRTSGRGLNTGELFF
j_call: TRBJ2-2
v_call: TRBV10-2
cdr3_length: 17
d_call: TRBD2
clone_size: few

cdr3_nt: TGTGCCAGCAGGGTGGGGAGCGACACTGAAGCTTTCTTT
cdr3_aa: CASRVGSDTEAFF
j_call: TRBJ1-1
v_call: TRBV7-9
cdr3_length: 13
d_call: -
clone_size: many

cdr3_nt: TGTGCCAGCAGTCCTGACAGGATTAACACCGGGGAGCTGTTTTTT
cdr3_aa: CASSPDRINTGELFF
j_call: TRBJ2-2
v_call: TRBV7-2
cdr3_length: 15
d_call: -
clone_size: -

cdr3_nt: TGTGCCAGCAGCGACTTAGGGGGTGAGCAGTTCTTC
cdr3_aa: CASSDLGGEQFF
j_call: TRBJ2-1
v_call: TRBV13
cdr3_length: 12
d_call: -
clone_size: -

cdr3_nt: TGCAGTGCTAGAGTCCCGGGGGATTTCTACAATGAGCAGTTCTTC
cdr3_aa: CSARVPGDFYNEQFF
j_call: TRBJ2-1
v_call: TRBV20-1
cdr3_length: 15
d_call: -
clone_size: few

cdr3_nt: TGTGCCAGCAGTTTTAGCGGTTCCCACTCTGGGGCCAACGTCCTGACTTTC
cdr3_aa: CASSFSGSHSGANVLTF
j_call: TRBJ2-6
v_call: TRBV12-3/TRBV12-4
cdr3_length: 17
d_call: -
clone_size: few

cdr3_nt: TGTGCCAGCAGCCTAAGGGCAGACGAAAAACTGTTTTTT
cdr3_aa: CASSLRADEKLFF
j_call: TRBJ1-4
v_call: TRBV3-1
cdr3_length: 13
d_call: -
clone_size: -

cdr3_nt: TGCAGTGCTCCCGGGACAGGGCTATACAATGAGCAGTTCTTC
cdr3_aa: CSAPGTGLYNEQFF
j_call: TRBJ2-1
v_call: TRBV20-1
cdr3_length: 14
d_call: TRBD1
clone_size: -

cdr3_nt: TGCAGTGCCGACCCGGGGGGGCTTATGTACAGTGAGCAGTTCTTC
cdr3_aa: CSADPGGLMYSEQFF
j_call: TRBJ2-1
v_call: TRBV20-1
cdr3_length: 15
d_call: TRBD2
clone_size: few

cdr3_nt: TGTGCCAGCAGTTTAGCAGGACTAGCGGGCTACAATGAGCAGTTCTTC
cdr3_aa: CASSLAGLAGYNEQFF
j_call: TRBJ2-1
v_call: TRBV28
cdr3_length: 16
d_call: TRBD2
clone_size: few

cdr3_nt: TGTGCCAGCAGTCAGGGGGGCTTCACTAATGAAAAACTGTTTTTT
cdr3_aa: CASSQGGFTNEKLFF
j_call: TRBJ1-4
v_call: TRBV28
cdr3_length: 15
d_call: TRBD1
clone_size: few

cdr3_nt: TGCGCCAGCAGCGAGGGACGGCCGGCCTCTGGAAACACCATATATTTT
cdr3_aa: CASSEGRPASGNTIYF
j_call: TRBJ1-3
v_call: TRBV5-1
cdr3_length: 16
d_call: -
clone_size: few

cdr3_nt: TGCAGTGCTAGCCCCGGGCTGGATACGCAGTATTTT
cdr3_aa: CSASPGLDTQYF
j_call: TRBJ2-3
v_call: TRBV20-1
cdr3_length: 12
d_call: -
clone_size: few

cdr3_nt: TGTGCCATCAGTGAGTTGGGGACTAGCACGTACTTC
cdr3_aa: CAISELGTSTYF
j_call: TRBJ2-7
v_call: TRBV10-3
cdr3_length: 12
d_call: TRBD2
clone_size: -

cdr3_nt: TGTGCCAGCAGTGCCCAGACCACCGGGGAGCTGTTTTTT
cdr3_aa: CASSAQTTGELFF
j_call: TRBJ2-2
v_call: TRBV2
cdr3_length: 13
d_call: -
clone_size: many

cdr3_nt: TGCGCCAGCAGTTACAGCAGCGGAATTCGTACTGAAGCTTTCTTT
cdr3_aa: CASSYSSGIRTEAFF
j_call: TRBJ1-1
v_call: TRBV5-1
cdr3_length: 15
d_call: -
clone_size: -

cdr3_nt: TGCAGTGCTAGGACTAGCGGGTCTGGGGAGCAGTTCTTC
cdr3_aa: CSARTSGSGEQFF
j_call: TRBJ2-1
v_call: TRBV20-1
cdr3_length: 13
d_call: TRBD2
clone_size: -

cdr3_nt: TGCAGTGCTAGAGATCCTCGGGAGCCCAGCACAGATACGCAGTATTTT
cdr3_aa: CSARDPREPSTDTQYF
j_call: TRBJ2-3
v_call: TRBV20-1
cdr3_length: 16
d_call: -
clone_size: few

cdr3_nt: TGTGCCAGCAGTAAACAGGACAACTATGGCTACACCTTC
cdr3_aa: CASSKQDNYGYTF
j_call: TRBJ1-2
v_call: TRBV12-3/TRBV12-4
cdr3_length: 13
d_call: -
clone_size: -

cdr3_nt: TGCAGTGCCGACAAACAGGGGGCCTGGAATGAGCAGTTCTTC
cdr3_aa: CSADKQGAWNEQFF
j_call: TRBJ2-1
v_call: TRBV20-1
cdr3_length: 14
d_call: TRBD1
clone_size: -

cdr3_nt: TGTGCCATCAGTGGCAAGACAGACTACAATGAGCAGTTCTTC
cdr3_aa: CAISGKTDYNEQFF
j_call: TRBJ2-1
v_call: TRBV10-3
cdr3_length: 14
d_call: -
clone_size: few

cdr3_nt: TGTGCCAGCAGTCCGGGACTAGCGGGAGGGGAAGAGACCCAGTACTTC
cdr3_aa: CASSPGLAGGEETQYF
j_call: TRBJ2-5
v_call: TRBV5-1
cdr3_length: 16
d_call: TRBD2
clone_size: many

cdr3_nt: TGTGCCAGCAGCCAGGGACAGGTGGGAGAGACCCAGTACTTC
cdr3_aa: CASSQGQVGETQYF
j_call: TRBJ2-5
v_call: TRBV7-8
cdr3_length: 14
d_call: TRBD1
clone_size: -

cdr3_nt: TGCGCCAGCAGCTTGGCTCCTAGCGGGTCCTCAGATACGCAGTATTTT
cdr3_aa: CASSLAPSGSSDTQYF
j_call: TRBJ2-3
v_call: TRBV5-1
cdr3_length: 16
d_call: TRBD2
clone_size: -

cdr3_nt: TGTGCCAGCAGGAAAACTACCGGGACAGGGGTATTCACCGGGGAGCTGTTTTTT
cdr3_aa: CASRKTTGTGVFTGELFF
j_call: TRBJ2-2
v_call: TRBV6-1
cdr3_length: 18
d_call: TRBD1
clone_size: -

cdr3_nt: TGTGCCAGCGAACAGGGGAGCAATCAGCCCCAGCATTTT
cdr3_aa: CASEQGSNQPQHF
j_call: TRBJ1-5
v_call: TRBV28
cdr3_length: 13
d_call: TRBD1
clone_size: -

cdr3_nt: TGCAGCGTTGAAGATAGCAGCCGGTATGGCTACACCTTC
cdr3_aa: CSVEDSSRYGYTF
j_call: TRBJ1-2
v_call: TRBV29-1
cdr3_length: 13
d_call: -
clone_size: -

cdr3_nt: TGTGCCAGCAGTTACGGGACAGCTGGAAACACCATATATTTT
cdr3_aa: CASSYGTAGNTIYF
j_call: TRBJ1-3
v_call: TRBV6-5
cdr3_length: 14
d_call: TRBD1
clone_size: many

cdr3_nt: TGTGCCACTCAGTCTGCGCGGGGCACCGGGGAGCTGTTTTTT
cdr3_aa: CATQSARGTGELFF
j_call: TRBJ2-2
v_call: TRBV28
cdr3_length: 14
d_call: -
clone_size: -

cdr3_nt: TGTGCCAGCAGCTTACAGGGGGAAGGCCTACCCAATTCCTTC
cdr3_aa: CASSLQGEGLPNSF
j_call: TRBJ2-7
v_call: TRBV7-9
cdr3_length: 14
d_call: TRBD1
clone_size: -

cdr3_nt: TGTGCCACCCGGGGGGGCAGCAATCAGCCCCAGCATTTT
cdr3_aa: CATRGGSNQPQHF
j_call: TRBJ1-5
v_call: TRBV2
cdr3_length: 13
d_call: -
clone_size: -

cdr3_nt: TGTGCCAGCAGTGGTTTCGAGCAGAGCACCGGGGAGCTGTTTTTT
cdr3_aa: CASSGFEQSTGELFF
j_call: TRBJ2-2
v_call: TRBV2
cdr3_length: 15
d_call: -
clone_size: -

cdr3_nt: TGTGCCAGCAGCCAAGATGCCCTAGCGGGGCCCAATGAGCAGTTCTTC
cdr3_aa: CASSQDALAGPNEQFF
j_call: TRBJ2-1
v_call: TRBV3-1
cdr3_length: 16
d_call: TRBD2
clone_size: -

cdr3_nt: TGTGCCAGCAGTTTCCGGATAAGCTCCTACAATGAGCAGTTCTTC
cdr3_aa: CASSFRISSYNEQFF
j_call: TRBJ2-1
v_call: TRBV12-3/TRBV12-4
cdr3_length: 15
d_call: -
clone_size: few

cdr3_nt: TGTGCCAGCAGTGCAATGGCCCTTGGGGGGGAGCAGTACTTC
cdr3_aa: CASSAMALGGEQYF
j_call: TRBJ2-7
v_call: TRBV2
cdr3_length: 14
d_call: -
clone_size: few

cdr3_nt: TGTGCCAGCAGTTTCCCCGGACAGGTTAGTGAAGCTTTCTTT
cdr3_aa: CASSFPGQVSEAFF
j_call: TRBJ1-1
v_call: TRBV28
cdr3_length: 14
d_call: TRBD1
clone_size: -

cdr3_nt: TGTGCCAGCAGTGAAAGGCCGTGGACAGAAAACATTCAGTACTTC
cdr3_aa: CASSERPWTENIQYF
j_call: TRBJ2-4
v_call: TRBV25-1
cdr3_length: 15
d_call: -
clone_size: -

cdr3_nt: TGTGCCAGCAGCCAAGATGCTCGCGGTCAAGAGACCCAGTACTTC
cdr3_aa: CASSQDARGQETQYF
j_call: TRBJ2-5
v_call: TRBV3-1
cdr3_length: 15
d_call: -
clone_size: few

cdr3_nt: TGTGCCAGCTCCCCGGACAGGGTTGGTGAGCAGTTCTTC
cdr3_aa: CASSPDRVGEQFF
j_call: TRBJ2-1
v_call: TRBV11-2
cdr3_length: 13
d_call: TRBD1
clone_size: few

cdr3_nt: TGCAGCGCCCAAAGCGGAACGAACACCGGGGAGCTGTTTTTT
cdr3_aa: CSAQSGTNTGELFF
j_call: TRBJ2-2
v_call: TRBV29-1
cdr3_length: 14
d_call: -
clone_size: -

cdr3_nt: TGTGCCATCAGTGAGCAAAGGGGGCGGACCGGGGAGCTGTTTTTT
cdr3_aa: CAISEQRGRTGELFF
j_call: TRBJ2-2
v_call: TRBV10-3
cdr3_length: 15
d_call: TRBD1
clone_size: -

cdr3_nt: TGTGCCAGCATCGTAGCCCAGGGTCAGCCCCAGCATTTT
cdr3_aa: CASIVAQGQPQHF
j_call: TRBJ1-5
v_call: TRBV9
cdr3_length: 13
d_call: -
clone_size: -

cdr3_nt: TGTGCCAGCAGGAAAGGGACGGGACTCAATGAGCAGTTCTTC
cdr3_aa: CASRKGTGLNEQFF
j_call: TRBJ2-1
v_call: TRBV6-1
cdr3_length: 14
d_call: -
clone_size: -

cdr3_nt: TGTGCCAGTGCTAGCGGGGGGCCAGATACGCAGTATTTT
cdr3_aa: CASASGGPDTQYF
j_call: TRBJ2-3
v_call: TRBV19
cdr3_length: 13
d_call: TRBD2
clone_size: -

cdr3_nt: TGCAGTGCTAGTGATGGTCGGCTAGCGGGCAATGAGCAGTTCTTC
cdr3_aa: CSASDGRLAGNEQFF
j_call: TRBJ2-1
v_call: TRBV20-1
cdr3_length: 15
d_call: TRBD2
clone_size: few

cdr3_nt: TGTGCCAGCAGCATCCTAGCGGGAGAGACCGGGGAGCTGTTTTTT
cdr3_aa: CASSILAGETGELFF
j_call: TRBJ2-2
v_call: TRBV9
cdr3_length: 15
d_call: TRBD2
clone_size: -

cdr3_nt: TGTGCCAGCAGTTTTACGGGCACATCCTATCAGCCCCAGCATTTT
cdr3_aa: CASSFTGTSYQPQHF
j_call: TRBJ1-5
v_call: TRBV28
cdr3_length: 15
d_call: -
clone_size: -

cdr3_nt: TGTGCCAGCAGTTTCCCCGGACTAGCGGGAGCGGGTCAAGAGACCCAGTACTTC
cdr3_aa: CASSFPGLAGAGQETQYF
j_call: TRBJ2-5
v_call: TRBV12-3/TRBV12-4
cdr3_length: 18
d_call: TRBD2
clone_size: few